A selection of T cell receptor beta chains follows, all from one sample in a study of T cell changes during pregnancy in multiple sclerosis. The repertoire was sequenced with immunoSEQ multiplex PCR; TCRdb's copy has only in-frame clones and lacks some. The table includes about 49,000 clones, approximately 94% detected once. Material: CD8+ T cells from peripheral blood mononuclear cells, obtained before pregnancy. The receptors derive from a female donor with multiple sclerosis, enrolled in a pregnancy study. Each CDR3 is given with its conserved first and last residue. A D gene is named only where the DNA matches it firmly. Expanded clones are given a class, and other clones once, few, many or no size at all.

TRBJ2-7 14 - TRBV4-2 - CASSPGLSSYEQYF TGTGCCAGCAGCCCCGGACTGAGCTCCTACGAGCAGTACTTC
TRBJ2-3 16 - TRBV7-9 TRBD1 CASSSHRDRETDTQYF TGTGCCAGCAGCTCGCACCGGGACAGGGAAACAGATACGCAGTATTTT
TRBJ2-1 16 once TRBV14 - CASSRSKSLHFGEQFF TGTGCCAGCAGCCGAAGTAAAAGTCTTCACTTCGGTGAGCAGTTCTTC
TRBJ2-7 17 - TRBV27 TRBD2 CASSRALAGGPAHEQYF TGTGCCAGCAGCAGGGCACTAGCGGGAGGGCCCGCCCACGAGCAGTACTTC
TRBJ1-2 12 - TRBV2 - CASSDTVYGYTF TGTGCCAGCAGTGATACAGTCTATGGCTACACCTTC
TRBJ2-2 14 once TRBV6-4 TRBD1 CASGDRANTGELFF TGTGCCAGCGGAGACAGGGCGAACACCGGGGAGCTGTTTTTT
TRBJ2-7 15 - TRBV5-1 - CASSPWPQENYEQYF TGCGCCAGCAGCCCCTGGCCCCAGGAAAACTACGAGCAGTACTTC
TRBJ2-5 15 once TRBV25-1 - CASSPTGHRQETQYF TGTGCCAGCAGTCCGACAGGCCATAGACAAGAGACCCAGTACTTC
TRBJ2-2 16 - TRBV5-6 TRBD1 CASSPFGTGDTGELFF TGTGCCAGCAGCCCTTTCGGGACAGGGGACACCGGGGAGCTGTTTTTT
TRBJ2-5 15 - TRBV6-5 TRBD2 CASSHGGAGGETQYF TGTGCCAGCAGTCACGGGGGGGCTGGAGGAGAGACCCAGTACTTC
TRBJ2-3 18 - TRBV27 TRBD2 CASSPLAGDRASTDTQYF TGTGCCAGCAGTCCTCTCGCGGGGGACCGAGCTAGCACAGATACGCAGTATTTT
TRBJ2-3 16 - TRBV29-1 - CSVEDQGGSSTDTQYF TGCAGCGTTGAAGATCAAGGAGGGAGTAGCACAGATACGCAGTATTTT
TRBJ2-2 14 - TRBV5-1 - CASSSIANTGELFF TGCGCCAGCAGCTCGATAGCGAACACCGGGGAGCTGTTTTTT
TRBJ2-7 13 few TRBV10-1 TRBD2 CASSGLAGGEQYF TGCGCCAGCAGTGGGCTAGCGGGCGGTGAGCAGTACTTC
TRBJ1-1 15 - TRBV6-5 - CASRLLTGLNTEAFF TGTGCCAGCAGACTCCTAACAGGCTTGAACACTGAAGCTTTCTTT
TRBJ2-4 17 - TRBV19 - CASSFTSTGSHRNIQYF TGTGCCAGTAGTTTTACCTCCACCGGGTCCCACAGGAACATTCAGTACTTC
TRBJ2-1 16 - TRBV9 TRBD2 CASSVAGTSGSNEQFF TGTGCCAGCAGCGTCGCCGGGACTAGCGGGAGCAATGAGCAGTTCTTC
TRBJ2-7 15 - TRBV7-2 TRBD2 CASSLGASGSYEQYF TGTGCCAGCAGCTTAGGGGCTAGCGGGAGCTACGAGCAGTACTTC
TRBJ1-5 15 few TRBV9 TRBD1 CASSVGNRGEGPQHF TGTGCCAGCAGCGTAGGTAACAGGGGGGAAGGGCCCCAGCATTTT
TRBJ1-2 14 once TRBV27 - CASSLSIQGYGYTF TGTGCCAGCAGTTTATCGATCCAGGGCTATGGCTACACCTTC
TRBJ1-4 16 - TRBV5-1 - CASTLGRDFSNEKLFF TGCGCCAGCACTTTGGGCAGGGACTTCTCTAATGAAAAACTGTTTTTT
TRBJ1-1 13 - TRBV4-2 - CASSQVLFTEAFF TGTGCCAGCAGCCAAGTTCTGTTCACTGAAGCTTTCTTT
TRBJ2-2 18 - TRBV5-4 TRBD2 CASSDVGLAGPNTGELFF TGTGCCAGCAGCGACGTGGGACTAGCGGGGCCGAACACCGGGGAGCTGTTTTTT
TRBJ2-2 13 - TRBV4-1 - CASSHSSSGELFF TGCGCCAGCAGCCACTCCTCGTCCGGGGAGCTGTTTTTT
TRBJ2-7 15 - TRBV19 - CACSEGRLSSYEQYF TGTGCCTGTTCGGAGGGCAGGTTAAGCTCCTACGAGCAGTACTTC
TRBJ2-1 13 - TRBV11-2 TRBD1 CASSRDRYNEQFF TGTGCCAGCAGCCGGGACAGGTACAATGAGCAGTTCTTC
TRBJ2-3 15 - TRBV19 - CASSIGAIYTDTQYF TGTGCCAGTAGTATAGGGGCCATTTACACAGATACGCAGTATTTT
TRBJ2-7 13 - TRBV4-2 - CASSQVQGYEQYF TGTGCCAGCAGCCAAGTCCAGGGTTACGAGCAGTACTTC
TRBJ2-1 16 - TRBV5-1 TRBD2 CASSFPRLAGTNEQFF TGCGCCAGCAGCTTTCCCCGACTAGCGGGAACCAATGAGCAGTTCTTC
TRBJ2-7 15 once TRBV5-6 TRBD2 CASSPPGLAGAEQYF TGTGCCAGCAGCCCCCCGGGACTAGCGGGAGCTGAGCAGTACTTC
TRBJ1-5 15 - TRBV19 TRBD1 CASSIGQGIRQPQHF TGTGCCAGTAGTATTGGACAGGGCATAAGGCAGCCCCAGCATTTT
TRBJ2-1 14 - TRBV9 - CASNSGTSYNEQFF TGTGCCAGCAATTCCGGAACTAGCTACAATGAGCAGTTCTTC
TRBJ1-1 13 - TRBV6-5 - CASSYGGDIEAFF TGTGCCAGCAGTTACGGGGGGGACATTGAAGCTTTCTTT
TRBJ1-2 14 - TRBV28 - CASSLYGGPGGYTF TGTGCCAGCAGTTTATACGGGGGGCCTGGTGGCTACACCTTC
TRBJ1-5 15 - TRBV27 - CASSFLENSNQPQHF TGTGCCAGCAGTTTTCTGGAGAATAGCAATCAGCCCCAGCATTTT
TRBJ2-7 14 - TRBV27 TRBD2 CASSLVGGPYEQYF TGTGCCAGCAGTTTAGTGGGAGGGCCTTACGAGCAGTACTTC
TRBJ2-7 17 - TRBV4-1 TRBD2 CASSQEGGLAGRYEQYF TGCGCCAGCAGCCAAGAGGGCGGACTAGCGGGACGCTACGAGCAGTACTTC
TRBJ1-1 13 few TRBV5-5 - CASTTDLNTEAFF TGTGCCAGCACGACAGATCTGAACACTGAAGCTTTCTTT
TRBJ2-7 15 - TRBV7-6 TRBD2 CASSPGLAGVYEQYF TGTGCCAGCAGCCCGGGACTAGCGGGAGTTTACGAGCAGTACTTC
TRBJ1-5 13 - TRBV5-6 - CASSPGPGGAQHF TGTGCCAGCAGCCCCGGGCCCGGCGGGGCCCAGCATTTT
TRBJ2-7 14 once TRBV9 TRBD1 CASSTGQGSYEQYF TGTGCCAGCAGCACTGGACAGGGTTCCTACGAGCAGTACTTC
TRBJ1-2 12 - TRBV5-4 - CASSPSGSGYTF TGTGCCAGCAGCCCGAGTGGGAGCGGCTACACCTTC
TRBJ1-2 13 - TRBV5-1 TRBD1 CASSLTTGDGYTF TGCGCCAGCAGCTTGACTACAGGGGATGGCTACACCTTC
TRBJ1-3 15 once TRBV9 - CASSVSGASGNTIYF TGTGCCAGCAGCGTAAGTGGGGCTTCGGGAAACACCATATATTTT
TRBJ2-4 15 - TRBV19 TRBD1 CASRRTGQGKNIQYF TGTGCCAGTAGACGGACGGGACAGGGGAAAAACATTCAGTACTTC
TRBJ1-5 15 - TRBV27 - CASSSDGDSNQPQHF TGTGCCAGCAGCTCGGACGGGGATAGCAATCAGCCCCAGCATTTT
TRBJ1-1 11 - TRBV13 - CASSLRQGAFF TGTGCCAGCAGCTTAAGGCAGGGGGCTTTCTTT
TRBJ2-1 14 - TRBV29-1 TRBD2 CSVGVAGDYNEQFF TGCAGCGTTGGGGTAGCGGGAGACTATAATGAGCAGTTCTTC
TRBJ2-7 14 - TRBV28 - CASSGDNSAYEQYF TGTGCCAGCAGTGGGGACAATTCAGCCTACGAGCAGTACTTC
TRBJ2-6 15 - TRBV28 - CASNPQASGANVLTF TGTGCCAGCAACCCTCAAGCCTCTGGGGCCAACGTCCTGACTTTC
TRBJ1-4 16 - TRBV25-1 TRBD1 CASSDRTGGINEKLFF TGTGCCAGCAGTGATCGGACAGGGGGAATTAATGAAAAACTGTTTTTT